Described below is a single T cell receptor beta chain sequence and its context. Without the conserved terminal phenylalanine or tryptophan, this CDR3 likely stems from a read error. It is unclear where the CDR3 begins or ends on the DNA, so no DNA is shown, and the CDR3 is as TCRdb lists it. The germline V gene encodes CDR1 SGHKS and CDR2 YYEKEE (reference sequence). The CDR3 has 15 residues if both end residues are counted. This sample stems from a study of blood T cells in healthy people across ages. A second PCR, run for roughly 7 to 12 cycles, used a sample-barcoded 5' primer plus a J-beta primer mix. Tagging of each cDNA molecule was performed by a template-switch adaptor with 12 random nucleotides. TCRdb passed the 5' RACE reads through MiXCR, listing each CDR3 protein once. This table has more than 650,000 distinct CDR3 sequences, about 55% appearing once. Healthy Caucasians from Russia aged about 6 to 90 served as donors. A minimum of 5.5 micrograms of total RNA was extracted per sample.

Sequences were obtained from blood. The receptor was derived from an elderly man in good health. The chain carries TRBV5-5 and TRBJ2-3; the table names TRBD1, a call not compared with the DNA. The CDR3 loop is CASSDPGEAHRYAYS.